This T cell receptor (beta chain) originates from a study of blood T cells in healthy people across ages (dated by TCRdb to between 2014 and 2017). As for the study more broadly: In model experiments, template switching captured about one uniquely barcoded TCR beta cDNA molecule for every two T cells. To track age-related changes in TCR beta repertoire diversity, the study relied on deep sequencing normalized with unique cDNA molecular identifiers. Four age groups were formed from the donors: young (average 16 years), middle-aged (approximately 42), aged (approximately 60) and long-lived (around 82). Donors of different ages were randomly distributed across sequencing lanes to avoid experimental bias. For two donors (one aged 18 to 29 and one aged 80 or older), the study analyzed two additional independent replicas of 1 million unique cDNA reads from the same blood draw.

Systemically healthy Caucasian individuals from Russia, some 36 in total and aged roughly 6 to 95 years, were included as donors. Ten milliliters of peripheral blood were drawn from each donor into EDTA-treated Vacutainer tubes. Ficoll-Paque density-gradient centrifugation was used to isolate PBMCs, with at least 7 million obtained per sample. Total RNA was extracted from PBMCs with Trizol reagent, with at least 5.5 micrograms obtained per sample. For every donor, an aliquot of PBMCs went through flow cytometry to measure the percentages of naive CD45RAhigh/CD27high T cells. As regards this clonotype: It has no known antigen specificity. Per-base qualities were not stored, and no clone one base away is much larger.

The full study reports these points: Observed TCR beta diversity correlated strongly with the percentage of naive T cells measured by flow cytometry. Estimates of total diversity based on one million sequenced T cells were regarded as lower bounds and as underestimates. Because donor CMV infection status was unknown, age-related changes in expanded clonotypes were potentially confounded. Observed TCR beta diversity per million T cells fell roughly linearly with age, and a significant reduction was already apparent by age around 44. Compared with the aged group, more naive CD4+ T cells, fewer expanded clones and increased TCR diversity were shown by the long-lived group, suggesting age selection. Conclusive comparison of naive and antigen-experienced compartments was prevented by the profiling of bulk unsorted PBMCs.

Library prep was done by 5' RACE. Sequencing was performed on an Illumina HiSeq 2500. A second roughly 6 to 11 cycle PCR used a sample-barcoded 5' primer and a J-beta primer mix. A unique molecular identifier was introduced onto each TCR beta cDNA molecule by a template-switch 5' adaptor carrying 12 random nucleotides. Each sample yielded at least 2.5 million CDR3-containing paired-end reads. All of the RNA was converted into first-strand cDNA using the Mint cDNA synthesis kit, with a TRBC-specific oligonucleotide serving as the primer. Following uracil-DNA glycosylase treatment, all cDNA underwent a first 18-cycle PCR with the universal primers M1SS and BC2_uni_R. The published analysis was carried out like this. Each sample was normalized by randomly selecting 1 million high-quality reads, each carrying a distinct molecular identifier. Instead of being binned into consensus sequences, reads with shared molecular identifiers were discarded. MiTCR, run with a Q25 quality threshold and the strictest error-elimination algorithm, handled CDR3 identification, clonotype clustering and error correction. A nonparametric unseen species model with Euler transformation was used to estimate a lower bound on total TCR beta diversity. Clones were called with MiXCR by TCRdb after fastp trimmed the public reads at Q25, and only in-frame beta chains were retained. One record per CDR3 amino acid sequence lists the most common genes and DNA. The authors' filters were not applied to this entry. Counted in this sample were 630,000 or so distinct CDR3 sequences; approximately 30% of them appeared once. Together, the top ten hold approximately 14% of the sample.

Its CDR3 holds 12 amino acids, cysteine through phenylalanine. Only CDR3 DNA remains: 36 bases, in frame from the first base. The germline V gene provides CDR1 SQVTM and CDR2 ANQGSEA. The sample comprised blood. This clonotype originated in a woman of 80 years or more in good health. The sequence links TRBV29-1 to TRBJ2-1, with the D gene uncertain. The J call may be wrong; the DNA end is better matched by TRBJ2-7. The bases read TGCAGCGTTCTCAGCGTACGCTACGAGCAGTACTTC. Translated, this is CSVLSVRYEQYF.